This TCR beta chain was captured in a study of T cells after yellow fever vaccination. MiXCR, run by TCRdb on the 5' RACE reads, gives a single entry per CDR3 protein. The table has some 400,000 distinct CDR3 sequences, around 20% seen once; the top ten hold about a sixth. Specimen: PBMCs, collected before the yellow fever booster vaccination. The source is a man aged 18 to 29 who received the YFV17D yellow fever vaccine.

The DNA of the CDR3 is TGTGCCAGCAGCTTAGGGGGGGCGGGCCGCACAGATACGCAGTATTTT. It is translated as CASSLGGAGRTDTQYF. The chain employs TRBV7-2 and TRBJ2-3, with D possibly being TRBD1 or TRBD2 (6 bases each). The CDR3 extends over 16 amino acids. Germline V gene data show CDR1 as SGHTA and CDR2 as FQGNSA. V shed 1 base and J shed 1 base, with 12 bases lying between them.